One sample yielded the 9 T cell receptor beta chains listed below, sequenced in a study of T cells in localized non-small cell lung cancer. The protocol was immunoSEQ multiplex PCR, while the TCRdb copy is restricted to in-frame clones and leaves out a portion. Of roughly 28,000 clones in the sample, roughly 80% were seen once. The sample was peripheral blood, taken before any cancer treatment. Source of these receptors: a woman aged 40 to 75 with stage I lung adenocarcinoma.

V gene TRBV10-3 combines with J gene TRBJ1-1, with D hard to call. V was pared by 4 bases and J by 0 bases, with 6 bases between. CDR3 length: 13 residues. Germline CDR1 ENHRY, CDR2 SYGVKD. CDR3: CAISGTVNTEAFF. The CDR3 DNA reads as TGTGCCATCAGTGGCACAGTGAACACTGAAGCTTTCTTT.

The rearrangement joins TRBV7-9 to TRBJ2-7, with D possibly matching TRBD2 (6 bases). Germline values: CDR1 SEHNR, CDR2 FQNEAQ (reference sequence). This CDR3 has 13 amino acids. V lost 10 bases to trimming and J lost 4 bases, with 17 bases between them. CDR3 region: CAIPQGGRYEQYF. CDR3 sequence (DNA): TGTGCCATCCCCCAGGGTGGGAGGTACGAGCAGTACTTC.

The CDR3 here is CASSQDWASGYEQYF. CDR3 DNA sequence: TGCGCCAGCAGCCAAGATTGGGCCTCCGGATACGAGCAGTACTTC. The chain couples TRBV4-3 to TRBJ2-7; D unclear. Trimming removed 0 bases at V and 4 bases at J, with 13 bases between. Germline V gives CDR1 LGHNA, CDR2 YSLEER. This CDR3 is 15 amino acids long.

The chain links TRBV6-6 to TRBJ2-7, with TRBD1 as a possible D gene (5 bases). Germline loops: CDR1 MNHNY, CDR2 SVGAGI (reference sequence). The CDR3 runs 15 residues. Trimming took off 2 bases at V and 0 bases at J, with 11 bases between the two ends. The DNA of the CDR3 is TGTGCCAGCAGTTACGCGGCAGGGATCTCCTACGAGCAGTACTTC. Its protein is CASSYAAGISYEQYF.

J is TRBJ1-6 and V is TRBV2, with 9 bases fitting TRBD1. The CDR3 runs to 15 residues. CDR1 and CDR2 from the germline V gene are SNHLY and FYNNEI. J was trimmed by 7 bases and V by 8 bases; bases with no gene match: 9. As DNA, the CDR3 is TGTGCCAGCGGTCGCCGGGGACAGGGAAATTCACCCCTCCACTTT. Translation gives CASGRRGQGNSPLHF.

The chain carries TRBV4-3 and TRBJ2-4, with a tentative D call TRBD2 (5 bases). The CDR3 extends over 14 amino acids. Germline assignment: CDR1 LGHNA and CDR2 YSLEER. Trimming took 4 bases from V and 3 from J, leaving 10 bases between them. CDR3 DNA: TGCGCCAGCAGCCCGGCCGCGGGCAAAAACATTCAGTACTTC. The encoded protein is CASSPAAGKNIQYF.

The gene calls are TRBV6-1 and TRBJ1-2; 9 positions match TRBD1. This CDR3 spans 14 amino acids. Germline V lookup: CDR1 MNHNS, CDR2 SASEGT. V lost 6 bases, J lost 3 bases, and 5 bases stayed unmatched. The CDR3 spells CASRDRDRDYGYTF. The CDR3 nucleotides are TGTGCCAGCAGGGACCGGGACAGGGACTATGGCTACACCTTC.

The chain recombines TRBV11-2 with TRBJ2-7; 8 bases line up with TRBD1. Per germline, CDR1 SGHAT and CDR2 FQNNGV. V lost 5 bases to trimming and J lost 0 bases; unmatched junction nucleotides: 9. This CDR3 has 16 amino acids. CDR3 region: CASSAPGTGISYEQYF. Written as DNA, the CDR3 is TGTGCCAGCAGCGCTCCTGGGACAGGTATCTCCTACGAGCAGTACTTC.

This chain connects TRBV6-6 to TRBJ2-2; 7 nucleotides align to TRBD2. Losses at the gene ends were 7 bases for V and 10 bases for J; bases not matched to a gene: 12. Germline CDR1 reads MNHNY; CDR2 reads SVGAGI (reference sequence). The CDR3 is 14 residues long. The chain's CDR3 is CASTESGIPAELFF. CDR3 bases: TGTGCCAGCACGGAGAGCGGGATACCGGCGGAGCTGTTTTTT.